This TCR beta chain comes out of a study of liver allograft versus peripheral blood T cells. Study at large: Transplanted livers and recipients' peripheral blood had their T cell receptor repertoires compared. Overall study results and limits: A difference was reportedly observed between T cell receptor repertoires inside liver allografts and those in peripheral blood.

Via MiXCR, TCRdb re-called the reads, giving one row per CDR3 protein. The table has some 16,000 distinct CDR3 sequences, approximately 20% seen once. The CDR3 extends over 13 amino acids. Germline V CDR1 and CDR2: ENHRY, SYGVKD. Germline trimming cut 8 bases from V and 5 bases from J; bases unmatched to any gene: 3. On this clonotype itself: Its target is not known.

The chain joins TRBV10-3 to TRBJ1-4, with TRBD1 identical over 9 bases. The source of this sequence is a human patient who had a liver transplant. Some T cells may be the graft donor's. CDR3 DNA: TGTGCCATCCGGACAGGGGCGAATGAAAAACTGTTTTTT. This sequence encodes CAIRTGANEKLFF.